This TCR beta chain came from a study of cytomegalovirus exposure and HLA in healthy donors. At the level of the study: Roughly 180 million T cells yielded 90 million to 130 million unique TCR beta sequences, as an earlier analysis found. Of all 360 or so donors who were genotyped, 81% belonged to the Caucasian-associated ancestry cluster.

Trimming removed 2 bases from V and 0 bases from J; junction bases left unmatched: 3. CDR3 size: 15 residues. The germline gives CDR1 SNHLY, CDR2 FYNNEI. The primer mix had 60 Vbeta and 13 Jbeta primers. Sequenced by immunoSEQ multiplex PCR; TCRdb stores in-frame clones only, minus some. This table has 210,000 or so clones, over 65% appearing once. General study results and limits: The later analysis indicated that the majority of CMV-associated TCR beta chains appeared HLA-restricted. For cytomegalovirus status, the classifier reportedly gave diagnoses with high specificity and sensitivity.

With respect to this clone: Its specificity is unknown.

This receptor was taken from a man aged 18 to 30 in good health and CMV-seronegative. The sequencing sample was made of PBMCs. This sequence joins TRBV2 and TRBJ1-2; 7 bases fit TRBD1. The CDR3 is CASSEMGTANYGYTF. The DNA of the CDR3 is TGTGCCAGCAGTGAAATGGGGACAGCTAACTATGGCTACACCTTC.